The 18 T cell receptor beta chains below were found in one sample sequenced in a study of T cell changes during pregnancy in multiple sclerosis. The repertoire was sequenced with immunoSEQ multiplex PCR; TCRdb's copy has only in-frame clones and lacks some. This sample yields 45,000 to 55,000 clones, of which approximately 92% are seen a single time; approximately 0.5% belongs to the top ten. Specimen: CD4+ T cells from peripheral blood mononuclear cells, collected after pregnancy. The receptors originated from a female donor with multiple sclerosis, enrolled in a pregnancy study.

The chain carries TRBV27 and TRBJ2-1, with TRBD2 matching over 16 bases. The V gene end was trimmed by 3 bases and the J gene end by 12 bases; junction bases not matched to a gene: 5. Germline V lookup: CDR1 MNHEY, CDR2 SMNVEV (reference sequence). The CDR3 has 15 amino acids. This CDR3 reads CASSLGLAGGGGQFF. The CDR3 bases are TGTGCCAGCAGTTTGGGACTAGCGGGAGGGGGTGGGCAGTTCTTC.

V gene TRBV6-5 combines with J gene TRBJ1-5; unclear D gene. Germline CDR1 MNHEY, CDR2 SVGAGI. This CDR3 region has 13 residues. V was trimmed by 2 bases and J by 4 bases, leaving 6 bases between them. CDR3 amino acids: CASSYRVNQPQHF. The CDR3 DNA sequence: TGTGCCAGCAGTTACCGCGTTAATCAGCCCCAGCATTTT.

The chain combines TRBV5-4 with TRBJ2-7, with D unclear. CDR3 size: 12 residues. Germline loops: CDR1 SGHNT, CDR2 YYREEE (reference sequence). Trimming cost V 4 bases and J 2 bases, with 7 bases left between them. CDR3 in DNA: TGTGCCAGCAGCCGTGACACCTACGAGCAGTACTTC. It yields the protein CASSRDTYEQYF.

The V call is TRBV5-4, the J call TRBJ1-2, with TRBD1 matching 12 bases. The CDR3 spans 16 residues. Germline V CDR1 and CDR2: SGHNT, YYREEE (reference sequence). V gave up 5 bases and J gave up 4 bases; unmatched junction bases: 9. CDR3 sequence (DNA): TGTGCCAGCAGGCCCGGGACAGGGGGCAGGGGCTATGGCTACACCTTC. Translation gives CASRPGTGGRGYGYTF.

This rearrangement joins TRBV5-6 to TRBJ2-3; D is possibly TRBD2 (6 bases). The V gene's germline CDR1 is SGHDT and CDR2 YYEEEE. There are 15 residues in the CDR3. V was cut by 1 base and J by 0 bases, with 9 bases left in between. The CDR3 sequence: CASSLRGTSTDTQYF. The CDR3 nucleotides are TGTGCCAGCAGCTTGCGCGGGACTAGCACAGATACGCAGTATTTT. Looking up the rest from reference TRBV5-6 and TRBJ2-3 gives the full variable domain: DAGVTQSPTHLIKTRGQQVTLRCSPKSGHDTVSWYQQALGQGPQFIFQYYEEEERQRGNFPDRFSGHQFPNYSSELNVNALLLGDSALYLCASSLRGTSTDTQYFGPGTRLTVL.

The J gene is TRBJ2-7, the V gene TRBV19, with 9 nucleotides matching TRBD2. With V trimmed by 5 bases and J by 2 bases, 10 bases remained unmatched. The CDR3 sequence is 16 residues long. Germline CDR1 and CDR2: LNHDA and SQIVND (reference sequence). CDR3 in amino acids: CASSQGLAGAPYEQYF. The CDR3 DNA reads TGTGCCAGTAGTCAGGGATTAGCGGGAGCTCCCTACGAGCAGTACTTC.

CDR3 protein: CAWQRTGYEQYF. CDR3 bases: TGTGCCTGGCAGCGGACAGGTTACGAGCAGTACTTC. The chain joins TRBV30 to TRBJ2-7; TRBD1 agrees at 7 bases. V dropped 5 bases and J dropped 4; count of bases not matched to a gene: 5. The CDR3 consists of 12 residues. Germline V gives CDR1 GTSNPN, CDR2 SVGIG (reference sequence).

This clone came up once. The chain couples TRBV2 to TRBJ1-5, with no clear D. The CDR3 consists of 14 residues. Trimming pared 8 bases from V and 3 bases from J, leaving 14 bases between. The germline V gene encodes CDR1 SNHLY and CDR2 FYNNEI. The CDR3 region has the DNA TGTGCCAGCCGCGCCCAGGCCCTCAATCAGCCCCAGCATTTT. Translating it yields CASRAQALNQPQHF.

The rearrangement joins TRBV29-1 to TRBJ1-1, with D possibly being TRBD1 (5 bases). The CDR3 is 10 amino acids. The ends were cut back, 7 bases at V and 14 bases at J, with 17 bases in the middle. Per germline, CDR1 SQVTM and CDR2 ANQGSEA. CDR3 DNA sequence: TGCAGCGGGCCAGGGATTTCAATGTTCTTT. It encodes CSGPGISMFF.

The gene calls are TRBV5-1 and TRBJ1-1; D not resolved. The CDR3 is 11 residues long. The germline gives CDR1 SGHRS, CDR2 YFSETQ. Trimming took off 4 bases at V and 1 base at J, with 2 bases between the two ends. CDR3 sequence reads: CASSQNTEAFF. CDR3 nucleotide sequence: TGCGCCAGCAGCCAGAACACTGAAGCTTTCTTT.

This rearrangement joins TRBV19 to TRBJ2-5, with D hard to call. The germline V gene encodes CDR1 LNHDA and CDR2 SQIVND (reference sequence). There are 13 residues in the CDR3. V shed 5 bases and J shed 6 bases, with 13 bases lying between them. The CDR3 DNA is TGTGCCAGTAGTGGGCTGGTAGAGAAGACCCAGTACTTC. Translating it yields CASSGLVEKTQYF. Full variable domain (missing parts from reference TRBV19 and TRBJ2-5): DGGITQSPKYLFRKEGQNVTLSCEQNLNHDAMYWYRQDPGQGLRLIYYSQIVNDFQKGDIAEGYSVSREKKESFPLTVTSAQKNPTAFYLCASSGLVEKTQYFGPGTRLLVL.

The chain joins TRBV7-9 to TRBJ2-1; the D is unclear. From germline, CDR1 is SEHNR and CDR2 FQNEAQ (reference sequence). Trimming shortened V by 2 bases and J by 0 bases, and 8 bases separated the two germline ends. CDR3 length: 15 residues. CDR3 protein: CASSLLRNSYNEQFF. CDR3 in DNA: TGTGCCAGCAGCTTATTGCGGAACTCCTACAATGAGCAGTTCTTC.

V is TRBV9 and J is TRBJ1-2, with TRBD1 matching 9 bases. Germline CDR1 SGDLS, CDR2 YYNGEE. Unmatched junction bases numbered 11, after V lost 0 bases and J lost 8 bases. The CDR3 contains 16 residues. The CDR3 region has the DNA TGTGCCAGCAGCGTAGTAGAGGGACAGGGAGGGGACGGCTACACCTTC. Its translation is CASSVVEGQGGDGYTF.

This chain uses TRBV6-1 with TRBJ2-3; D not resolved. This CDR3 contains 14 residues. Trimming cost V 9 bases and J 3 bases, with 16 bases left between them. The germline CDR1 and CDR2 sequences are MNHNS and SASEGT. The CDR3 bases are TGTGCCAGTGCGAGACTTCCTTTTACAGATACGCAGTATTTT. Translated, it gives CASARLPFTDTQYF.

The chain uses TRBV19 and TRBJ2-1; a weak D match, TRBD2 (5 bases). Per germline, CDR1 LNHDA and CDR2 SQIVND (reference sequence). The germline V and J ends were trimmed by 0 bases and 6 bases, with 6 bases remaining between them. CDR3 length: 13 amino acids. The CDR3 is CASSIDGGNEQFF. The CDR3 region has the DNA TGTGCCAGTAGTATAGATGGAGGCAATGAGCAGTTCTTC.

This chain connects TRBV7-2 to TRBJ1-2; 7 nucleotides agree with TRBD1. CDR3 size: 14 residues. V lost 5 bases, J lost 8 bases, and 11 bases stayed unmatched. Germline V gene sequence: CDR1 SGHTA, CDR2 FQGNSA. CDR3 in amino acids: CASSPDRASVGYTF. DNA of the CDR3: TGTGCCAGCAGCCCCGACAGGGCCTCCGTAGGCTACACCTTC.

The V gene is TRBV11-2, the J gene TRBJ2-7; TRBD1 aligns across 7 bases. The CDR3 is 14 amino acids. The V and J ends lost 4 bases and 4 bases, in that order; junction bases with no gene match: 7. The germline gives CDR1 SGHAT, CDR2 FQNNGV. DNA for the CDR3: TGTGCCAGCAGCTGGATCCGGACAGGATACGAGCAGTACTTC. It is translated as CASSWIRTGYEQYF.

This clone has more than one count but fewer than ten. V usage is TRBV29-1 and J usage is TRBJ1-1; D gene unclear. The CDR3 length is 13 residues. Germline assignment: CDR1 SQVTM and CDR2 ANQGSEA. Trimming took off 6 bases at V and 2 bases at J, with 13 bases between the two ends. The CDR3 sequence: CSVHPLLNTEAFF. The CDR3 nucleotides read TGCAGCGTGCACCCCTTACTCAACACTGAAGCTTTCTTT.